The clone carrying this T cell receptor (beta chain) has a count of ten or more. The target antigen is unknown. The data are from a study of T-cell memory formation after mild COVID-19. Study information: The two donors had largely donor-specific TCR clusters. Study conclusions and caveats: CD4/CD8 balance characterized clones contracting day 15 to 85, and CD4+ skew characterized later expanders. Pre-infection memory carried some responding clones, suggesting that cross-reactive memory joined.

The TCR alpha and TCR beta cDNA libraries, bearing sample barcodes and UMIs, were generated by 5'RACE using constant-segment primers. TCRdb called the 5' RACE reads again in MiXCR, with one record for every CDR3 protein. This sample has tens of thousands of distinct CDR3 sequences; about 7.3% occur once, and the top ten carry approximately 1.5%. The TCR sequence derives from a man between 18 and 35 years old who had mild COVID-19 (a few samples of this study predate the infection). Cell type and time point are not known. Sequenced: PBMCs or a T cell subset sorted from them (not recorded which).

The CDR3 region is CASRGTGSPLHF. DNA of the CDR3: TGTGCCAGCAGAGGGACAGGATCACCCCTCCACTTT. V is TRBV2 and J is TRBJ1-6; 8 bases map to TRBD1. Germline V lookup: CDR1 SNHLY, CDR2 FYNNEI. CDR3 length: 12 residues. Trimming took 6 bases from V and 10 from J; bases not matched to a gene: 2. Drawing the rest from reference TRBV2 and TRBJ1-6, the complete variable domain is EPEVTQTPSHQVTQMGQEVILRCVPISNHLYFYWYRQILGQKVEFLVSFYNNEISEKSEIFDDQFSVERPDGSNFTLKIRSTKLEDSAMYFCASRGTGSPLHFGNGTRLTVT.